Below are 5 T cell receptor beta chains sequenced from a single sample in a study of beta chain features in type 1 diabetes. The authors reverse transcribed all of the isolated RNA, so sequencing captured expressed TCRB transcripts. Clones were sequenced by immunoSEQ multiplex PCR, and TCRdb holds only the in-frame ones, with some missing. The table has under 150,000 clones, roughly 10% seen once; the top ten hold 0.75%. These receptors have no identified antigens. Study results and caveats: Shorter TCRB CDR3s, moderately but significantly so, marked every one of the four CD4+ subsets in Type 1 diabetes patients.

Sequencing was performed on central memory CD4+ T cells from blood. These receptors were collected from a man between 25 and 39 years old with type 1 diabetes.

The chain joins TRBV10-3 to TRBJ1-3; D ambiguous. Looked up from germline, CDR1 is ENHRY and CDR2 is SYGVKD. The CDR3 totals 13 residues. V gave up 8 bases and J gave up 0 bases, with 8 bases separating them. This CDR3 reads CAIRSYSGNTIYF. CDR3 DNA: TGTGCCATCCGCAGTTACTCTGGAAACACCATATATTTT.

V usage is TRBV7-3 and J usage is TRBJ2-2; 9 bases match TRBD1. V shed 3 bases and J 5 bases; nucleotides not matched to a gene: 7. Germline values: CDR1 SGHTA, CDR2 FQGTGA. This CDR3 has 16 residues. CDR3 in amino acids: CASSFSGTGRTGELFF. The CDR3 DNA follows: TGTGCCAGCAGCTTTTCAGGGACAGGGCGGACCGGGGAGCTGTTTTTT.

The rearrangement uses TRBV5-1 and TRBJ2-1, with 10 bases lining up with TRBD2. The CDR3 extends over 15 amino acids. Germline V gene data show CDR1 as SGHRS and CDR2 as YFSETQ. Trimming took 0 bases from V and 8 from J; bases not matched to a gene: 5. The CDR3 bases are TGCGCCAGCAGCTTGGGTCTAGCGGGGGAGGATGAGCAGTTCTTC. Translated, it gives CASSLGLAGEDEQFF. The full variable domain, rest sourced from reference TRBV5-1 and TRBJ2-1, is KAGVTQTPRYLIKTRGQQVTLSCSPISGHRSVSWYQQTPGQGLQFLFEYFSETQRNKGNFPGRFSGRQFSNSRSEMNVSTLELGDSALYLCASSLGLAGEDEQFFGPGTRLTVL.

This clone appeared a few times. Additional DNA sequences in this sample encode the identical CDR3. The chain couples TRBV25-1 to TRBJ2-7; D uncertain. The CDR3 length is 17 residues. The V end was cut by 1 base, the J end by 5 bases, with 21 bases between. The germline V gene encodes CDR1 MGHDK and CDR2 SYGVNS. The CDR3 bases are TGTGCCAGCAGTGAATCACGCTTGGCGTATTTGAGCGACGAGCAGTACTTC. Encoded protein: CASSESRLAYLSDEQYF.

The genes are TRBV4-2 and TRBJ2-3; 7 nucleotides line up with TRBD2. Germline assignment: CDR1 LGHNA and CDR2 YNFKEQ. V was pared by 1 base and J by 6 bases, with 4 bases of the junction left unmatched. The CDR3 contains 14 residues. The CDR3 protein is CASSQGVRGDTQYF. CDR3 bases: TGTGCCAGCAGCCAAGGGGTGCGGGGGGATACGCAGTATTTT.